This T cell receptor beta chain was sequenced in a study of T-cell memory formation after mild COVID-19. This clonotype has only a few counts. Antigen specificity is unknown. Libraries for TCRalpha and TCRbeta carried sample barcodes and unique molecular identifiers via 5'RACE. TCRdb itself ran the 5' RACE reads through MiXCR, one entry per CDR3 protein. The sample records under 400,000 distinct CDR3 sequences, roughly 21% being singletons. Overall study findings and caveats: Of the contracting clones, CD4+ ones lay mainly in CM and EM, and CD8+ ones in EMRA. Clones contracting across day 15 to 85 had a balanced CD4/CD8 profile; later expanding clones leaned CD4+.

This CDR3 has 16 residues. Germline V gives CDR1 SGHRS, CDR2 YFSETQ. V shed 0 bases, J shed 4 bases, and the junction held 9 bases outside the gene matches. The sequenced material came from PBMCs or a T cell subset sorted from them (not recorded which). This receptor was taken from an adult woman who had mild COVID-19 (a few samples of this study predate the infection). Cell type and time point are not known. The genes are TRBV5-1 and TRBJ1-1; TRBD1 agrees at 7 bases. CDR3 in amino acids: CASSLAEGAALTEAFF. CDR3 sequence (DNA): TGCGCCAGCAGCTTGGCAGAGGGGGCGGCTCTCACTGAAGCTTTCTTT.